Below, 28 T cell receptor beta chains from the same sample are listed, as sequenced in a study of blood T cell repertoires in COVID-19. Using immunoSEQ multiplex PCR, the repertoire was profiled, and TCRdb retains in-frame clones only, with some absent. The data show more than 150,000 clones, with about four fifths seen just once and around 12% held by the top ten. The sequencing input was peripheral blood. The receptor source for this set is a woman over 75 with COVID-19, enrolled during active disease.

The chain has TRBV6-2 or TRBV6-3 and TRBJ2-7; TRBD1 agrees at 8 bases. Germline V lookup: CDR1 MNHEY, CDR2 SVGEGT. J gave up 4 bases and V 5 bases, and 7 bases lay outside the gene matches. The CDR3 contains 14 residues. The CDR3 here is CASSQAGQGYEQYF. The DNA for the CDR3 is TGTGCCAGCAGTCAAGCCGGACAGGGATACGAGCAGTACTTC.

The gene calls are TRBV5-4 and TRBJ1-2; D remains ambiguous. There are 15 residues in the CDR3. V was trimmed by 4 bases and J by 3 bases, leaving 16 bases between them. Germline CDR1 SGHNT, CDR2 YYREEE (reference sequence). As DNA, the CDR3 is TGTGCCAGCAGCCCTGAGGCGGGCCTTGACTATGGCTACACCTTC. The encoded protein is CASSPEAGLDYGYTF.

The chain has TRBV13 and TRBJ1-2, with TRBD1 identical over 10 bases. Germline V lookup: CDR1 PRHDT, CDR2 FYEKMQ (reference sequence). The CDR3 totals 16 residues. V shed 0 bases, J shed 7 bases, and the junction held 8 bases outside the gene matches. CDR3 sequence: CASSLGIRDRGTGYTF. The DNA for the CDR3 is TGTGCCAGCAGCTTAGGGATCCGGGACAGGGGCACTGGCTACACCTTC.

A remark on this clone: Relative to the germline gene, one junction end is altered; a read error may explain this. J is TRBJ1-2 and V is TRBV12-3 or TRBV12-4; 8 nucleotides agree with TRBD1. The CDR3 extends over 11 amino acids. The chain's CDR3 is CASSRGQGARF. Written as DNA, the CDR3 is TGTGCCAGCAGCCGAGGCCAGGGGGCACGGTTC.

The V gene is TRBV5-1, the J gene TRBJ1-5; a possible D gene is TRBD1 (6 bases). Germline V gene sequence: CDR1 SGHRS, CDR2 YFSETQ. The germline V and J ends were trimmed by 0 bases and 7 bases, with 17 bases remaining between them. This CDR3 spans 16 amino acids. CDR3 nucleotides: TGCGCCAGCAGCTTGGACCCCGGGACACTGCCCCAGCCCCAGCATTTT. Translating gives CASSLDPGTLPQPQHF.

The chain uses TRBV28 and TRBJ2-1; the match to TRBD2 covers 11 bases. Per germline, CDR1 MDHEN and CDR2 SYDVKM. The CDR3 contains 15 residues. The V gene end was trimmed by 10 bases and the J gene end by 6 bases; junction bases not matched to a gene: 11. CDR3 sequence (DNA): TGTGCCACCCGACTAGCGGGACCTGGGACCAATGAGCAGTTCTTC. It encodes CATRLAGPGTNEQFF. Variable domain in full (rest from reference TRBV28 and TRBJ2-1): DVKVTQSSRYLVKRTGEKVFLECVQDMDHENMFWYRQDPGLGLRLIYFSYDVKMKEKGDIPEGYSVSREKKERFSLILESASTNQTSMYLCATRLAGPGTNEQFFGPGTRLTVL.

V and J are TRBV27 and TRBJ1-5, with a weak D call TRBD1 (5 bases). The CDR3 spans 17 residues. Germline V lookup: CDR1 MNHEY, CDR2 SMNVEV (reference sequence). The V end lost 1 base, the J end lost 5 bases, and 18 bases lay between the germline ends. The CDR3 DNA reads as TGTGCCAGCAGTTTATGGGGCACGGGACTATTCGATCAGCCCCAGCATTTT. This translates into CASSLWGTGLFDQPQHF.

The chain recombines TRBV27 with TRBJ2-3, with 11 bases fitting TRBD2. This CDR3 region has 16 residues. Germline CDR1 MNHEY, CDR2 SMNVEV (reference sequence). V was pared by 6 bases and J by 6 bases, with 11 bases of the junction left unmatched. CDR3 DNA: TGTGCCAGCAGCTCACCTAGCGGGAGGACGGGGGATACGCAGTATTTT. Translation: CASSSPSGRTGDTQYF.

The chain is built from TRBV28 and TRBJ1-2, with 7 bases lining up with TRBD1. The CDR3 loop spans 15 amino acids. CDR1 and CDR2 from the germline V gene are MDHEN and SYDVKM. V trimming: 4 bases; J trimming: 5 bases; junction bases outside the gene matches: 10. DNA for the CDR3: TGTGCCAGCAGTTCCGAATCAGGGGGAACTTATGGCTACACCTTC. This codes for CASSSESGGTYGYTF.

The J gene is TRBJ1-6, the V gene TRBV3-1 (or the pseudogene TRBV3-2); D perhaps matches TRBD1 (6 bases). Germline CDR1 LGHDT, CDR2 YNNKEL (reference sequence). The V and J ends lost 3 bases and 16 bases respectively, with 13 bases between them. The CDR3 contains 12 residues. The CDR3 reads CASSHAHRELHF. CDR3 bases: TGTGCCAGCAGCCACGCCCACAGGGAGCTCCACTTT.

The chain combines TRBV5-6 with TRBJ2-5; a weak D match, TRBD2 (5 bases). The CDR3 loop spans 13 amino acids. Germline-derived CDR1 and CDR2 are SGHDT and YYEEEE. V gave up 4 bases and J gave up 4 bases, with 11 bases separating them. The CDR3 DNA reads TGTGCCAGCAGCCCTATACGGGGAGAGACCCAGTACTTC. Protein sequence: CASSPIRGETQYF. Filled out from reference TRBV5-6 and TRBJ2-5, the complete variable domain reads DAGVTQSPTHLIKTRGQQVTLRCSPKSGHDTVSWYQQALGQGPQFIFQYYEEEERQRGNFPDRFSGHQFPNYSSELNVNALLLGDSALYLCASSPIRGETQYFGPGTRLLVL.

The chain carries TRBV6-5 and TRBJ2-7; D is unresolved. CDR1 and CDR2 (germline): MNHEY, SVGAGI. The CDR3 contains 10 residues. Trimming took 10 bases from V and 6 from J, leaving 10 bases between them. The CDR3 sequence is CATGGGEQYF. CDR3 nucleotides: TGTGCCACGGGTGGTGGCGAGCAGTACTTC.

This rearrangement joins TRBV18 to TRBJ2-5; D unclear. V gave up 4 bases and J gave up 0 bases, with 6 bases separating them. Germline loops: CDR1 KGHSH, CDR2 LQKENI. CDR3 length equals 13 residues. CDR3 DNA sequence: TGTGCCAGCTCACGGTACAACCAAGAGACCCAGTACTTC. Its protein product is CASSRYNQETQYF.

V is TRBV2 and J is TRBJ2-1; D possibly corresponds to TRBD1 (6 bases). CDR1 is SNHLY, CDR2 FYNNEI, per germline. This CDR3 region has 12 residues. The V end was cut by 7 bases, the J end by 10 bases, with 14 bases between. The CDR3: CASNTQGWEQFF. Here the CDR3 DNA reads TGTGCCAGCAACACGCAGGGGTGGGAGCAGTTCTTC.

The chain links TRBV30 to TRBJ2-2; 9 nucleotides align to TRBD1. Germline assignment: CDR1 GTSNPN and CDR2 SVGIG (reference sequence). The CDR3 contains 20 residues. V shed 6 bases, J shed 6 bases, and the junction held 26 bases outside the gene matches. The CDR3 region has the DNA TGTGCCTGCGAAGGGCATTGGGACAGGGACGGATTTGGAGCCGCCGGGGAGCTGTTTTTT. This translates into CACEGHWDRDGFGAAGELFF.

This chain links TRBV7-2 with TRBJ2-7; 14 bases agree with TRBD2. The V and J ends lost 5 bases and 7 bases, in that order; junction bases with no gene match: 7. This CDR3 comprises 15 residues. Germline CDR1 SGHTA, CDR2 FQGNSA. The CDR3 here is CASSQGLAGVGEQYF. Written as DNA, the CDR3 is TGTGCCAGCAGCCAGGGACTAGCGGGAGTGGGGGAGCAGTACTTC.

CDR3 sequence: CASSRERGGGNEQFF. The CDR3 coding sequence is TGTGCCAGCAGCCGTGAGCGGGGGGGCGGGAATGAGCAGTTCTTC. The J gene is TRBJ2-1, the V gene TRBV2, with TRBD2 matching over 10 bases. CDR3 length: 15 amino acids. After removal of 6 bases from V and 7 bases from J, the junction contained 9 bases not matched to a gene. CDR1 is SNHLY, CDR2 FYNNEI, per germline.

This clone showed up just a few times. The CDR3, as DNA: TGTGCCAGCAGTTTCCGTCGGGAGACCCAGTACTTC. As protein: CASSFRRETQYF. The J gene is TRBJ2-5, the V gene TRBV7-8; D is uncertain. The V and J ends lost 6 bases and 5 bases respectively, with 10 bases between them. The CDR3 is 12 residues long. CDR1 is SGHVS, CDR2 FQNEAQ, per germline.

In nucleotides, the CDR3 is TGTGCCAGCAGCTTAGCAGGCAGGGACTCTGGAAACACCATATATTTT. Protein product: CASSLAGRDSGNTIYF. This sequence joins TRBV7-8 and TRBJ1-3, with D tentatively TRBD1 (5 bases). The CDR3 has 16 amino acids. Germline CDR1 and CDR2: SGHVS and FQNEAQ. V was trimmed by 0 bases and J by 0 bases, leaving 9 bases between them. Together with reference TRBV7-8 and TRBJ1-3, the CDR3 gives the full variable domain: GAGVSQSPRYKVAKRGQDVALRCDPISGHVSLFWYQQALGQGPEFLTYFQNEAQLDKSGLPSDRFFAERPEGSVSTLKIQRTQQEDSAVYLCASSLAGRDSGNTIYFGEGSWLTVV.

The chain carries TRBV7-9 and TRBJ2-1; tentatively, D is TRBD1 (6 bases). V lost 5 bases to trimming and J lost 9 bases, with 11 bases between them. Germline CDR1 reads SEHNR; CDR2 reads FQNEAQ (reference sequence). The CDR3 is 12 amino acids. The CDR3 spells CASSPRGSEQFF. DNA for the CDR3: TGTGCCAGCAGCCCCAGGGGTAGTGAGCAGTTCTTC.

The chain uses TRBV14 and TRBJ2-1, with 8 bases lining up with TRBD2. Per germline, CDR1 SGHDN and CDR2 FVKESK. The CDR3 runs to 15 residues. The V segment lost 3 bases and the J segment 9 bases; nucleotides outside the gene matches: 10. CDR3 sequence: CASSQLTGGPREQFF. The CDR3 DNA is TGTGCCAGCAGCCAGTTAACGGGAGGGCCCCGTGAGCAGTTCTTC.

The chain has TRBV19 and TRBJ2-2, with 7 bases fitting TRBD1. This CDR3 comprises 14 residues. Germline V gene lookup returns CDR1 LNHDA and CDR2 SQIVND (reference sequence). The J segment lost 3 bases and the V segment lost 10 bases, leaving 8 bases of the junction unmatched. The CDR3 sequence is CAIYRGRHTGELFF. The CDR3 nucleotides are TGTGCCATTTACAGGGGTCGTCACACCGGGGAGCTGTTTTTT.

This clone has only a few counts. The gene calls are TRBV28 and TRBJ1-3; D remains ambiguous. Trimming pared 5 bases from V and 0 bases from J, leaving 8 bases between. The CDR3 has 14 residues. Germline values: CDR1 MDHEN, CDR2 SYDVKM. CDR3 in amino acids: CASSVALSGNTIYF. CDR3 DNA sequence: TGTGCCAGCAGTGTGGCCCTCTCTGGAAACACCATATATTTT.

This chain uses TRBV28 with TRBJ2-2; no clear D gene. Trimming stripped 4 bases from V and 6 bases from J, with 6 bases between. Germline CDR1 reads MDHEN; CDR2 reads SYDVKM. This CDR3 contains 12 residues. The CDR3 loop reads CASSSPPGELFF. The CDR3 nucleotides read TGTGCCAGCAGTTCCCCTCCCGGGGAGCTGTTTTTT.

This clone was detected a few times. The chain couples TRBV9 to TRBJ1-5, with 7 bases matching TRBD1. This CDR3 has 14 residues. CDR1 SGDLS and CDR2 YYNGEE come from the germline V gene. V trimming: 7 bases; J trimming: 5 bases; junction bases outside the gene matches: 9. The CDR3 loop is CASGTGDSYQPQHF. The CDR3 nucleotides are TGTGCCAGCGGCACAGGGGACTCCTATCAGCCCCAGCATTTT.

The chain links TRBV5-5 to TRBJ1-2; 10 nucleotides line up with TRBD1. This CDR3 comprises 14 residues. V lost 4 bases and J lost 2; bases outside the gene matches: 2. Germline-derived CDR1 and CDR2 are SGHKS and YYEKEE (reference sequence). The CDR3 loop is CASSPTGGNYGYTF. DNA for the CDR3: TGTGCCAGCAGCCCGACAGGGGGCAACTATGGCTACACCTTC.

The rearrangement joins TRBV7-3 to TRBJ2-3, with no clear D. The V end lost 5 bases, the J end lost 2 bases, and 8 bases lay between the germline ends. This CDR3 has 13 amino acids. CDR1 and CDR2 (germline): SGHTA, FQGTGA. The CDR3: CASSPTNTDTQYF. As DNA, the CDR3 is TGTGCCAGCAGCCCAACTAACACAGATACGCAGTATTTT.

The chain recombines TRBV21-1 with TRBJ2-7; the D call of TRBD1 is as the table states it, not checked on the DNA. TRBV21-1 is annotated as a pseudogene. CDR3 length equals 14 residues. The CDR3 DNA is TGTGCCAGCAGCAAAGGTGGACAGCCGTGGGAGCAGTACTTC. It specifies CASSKGGQPWEQYF.